The entry below describes one T cell receptor beta chain. Its specificity is not known. One entry per CDR3 protein, called by TCRdb with MiXCR from the 5' RACE reads. The sample contains approximately 230,000 distinct CDR3 sequences, 6% to 7% of which appear only once. The data belong to a study of identical twins. General study results and limits: For out-of-frame beta sequences, excess twin sharing was weaker.

The CDR3 has 12 amino acids. Trimming shortened V by 0 bases and J by 10 bases, and 7 bases separated the two germline ends. From germline, CDR1 is SGHVS and CDR2 FNYEAQ. The same sample was also studied in work on T cells expressing NK-cell markers. From that second work: CD3+CD56+NKG2C+, CD3+CD56+NKG2C- and CD3+CD56-NKG2C+ T cells, once sorted, supplied the TCR beta repertoires. Dominant NKG2C+ clonotype frequencies of 1.0-7.0% of CD8+ T cells were measured in about 6 donors. Nothing established the HCMV specificity of expanded NKG2C+ T cell clones.

The clonotype originates from a woman aged 18-29 years in good health. The rearrangement links TRBV7-6 to TRBJ2-1, with D unclear. The sample was CD8+ T cells sorted from blood. CDR3 bases: TGTGCCAGCAGCTTAGCGGACGACGAGCAGTTCTTC. Encoded protein: CASSLADDEQFF.